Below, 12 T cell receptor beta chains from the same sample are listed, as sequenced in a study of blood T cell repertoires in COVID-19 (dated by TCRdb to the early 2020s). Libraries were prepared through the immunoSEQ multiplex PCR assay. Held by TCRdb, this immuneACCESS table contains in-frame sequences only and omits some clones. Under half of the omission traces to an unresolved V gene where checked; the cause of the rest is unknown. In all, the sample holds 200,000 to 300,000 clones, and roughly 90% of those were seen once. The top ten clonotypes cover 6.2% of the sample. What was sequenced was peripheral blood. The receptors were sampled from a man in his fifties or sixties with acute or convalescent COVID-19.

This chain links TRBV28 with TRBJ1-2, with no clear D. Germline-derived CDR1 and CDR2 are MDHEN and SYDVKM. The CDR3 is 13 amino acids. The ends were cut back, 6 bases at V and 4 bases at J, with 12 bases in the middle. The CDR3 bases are TGTGCCAGCAGCACCGCCAGTGTCTATGGCTACACCTTC. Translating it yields CASSTASVYGYTF.

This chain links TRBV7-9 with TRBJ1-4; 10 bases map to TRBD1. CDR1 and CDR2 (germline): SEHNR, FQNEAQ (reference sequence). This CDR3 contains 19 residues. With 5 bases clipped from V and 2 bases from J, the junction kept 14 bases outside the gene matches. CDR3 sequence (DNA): TGTGCCAGCAGCCAAGGGACAGGGGCCTTGGGGTCTACTAATGAAAAACTGTTTTTT. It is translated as CASSQGTGALGSTNEKLFF.

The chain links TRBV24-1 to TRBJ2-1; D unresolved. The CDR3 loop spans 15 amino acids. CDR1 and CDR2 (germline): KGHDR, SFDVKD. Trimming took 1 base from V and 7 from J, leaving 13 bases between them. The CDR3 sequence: CATSDFPGPSNEQFF. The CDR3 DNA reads TGTGCCACCAGTGATTTTCCTGGTCCCAGTAATGAGCAGTTCTTC.

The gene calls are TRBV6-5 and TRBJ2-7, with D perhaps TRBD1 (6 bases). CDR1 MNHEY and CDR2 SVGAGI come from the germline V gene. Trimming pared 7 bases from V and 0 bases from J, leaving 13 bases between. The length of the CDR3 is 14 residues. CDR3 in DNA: TGTGCCAGCAAGTTCGGGACACTCTCCTACGAGCAGTACTTC. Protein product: CASKFGTLSYEQYF.

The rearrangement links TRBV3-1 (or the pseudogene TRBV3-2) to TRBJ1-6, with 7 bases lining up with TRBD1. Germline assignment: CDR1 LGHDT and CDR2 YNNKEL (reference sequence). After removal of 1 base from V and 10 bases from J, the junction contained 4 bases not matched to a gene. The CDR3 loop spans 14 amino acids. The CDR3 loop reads CASSQGQGESPLHF. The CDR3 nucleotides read TGTGCCAGCAGCCAAGGACAGGGAGAGTCACCCCTCCACTTT.

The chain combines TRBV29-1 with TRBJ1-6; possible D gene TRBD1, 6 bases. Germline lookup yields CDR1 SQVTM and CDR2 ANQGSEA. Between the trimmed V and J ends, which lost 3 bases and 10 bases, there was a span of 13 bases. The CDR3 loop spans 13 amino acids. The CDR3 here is CSVEVTGGSPLHF. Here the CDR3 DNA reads TGCAGCGTTGAGGTGACAGGAGGATCACCCCTCCACTTT.

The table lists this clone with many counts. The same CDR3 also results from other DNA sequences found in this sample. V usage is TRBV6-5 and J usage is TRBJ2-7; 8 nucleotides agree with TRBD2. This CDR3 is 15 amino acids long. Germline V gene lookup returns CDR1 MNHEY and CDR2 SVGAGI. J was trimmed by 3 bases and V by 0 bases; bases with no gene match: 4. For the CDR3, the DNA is TGTGCCAGCAGTTACTCGGCGGGGGGCGACTACGAGCAGTACTTC. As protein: CASSYSAGGDYEQYF.

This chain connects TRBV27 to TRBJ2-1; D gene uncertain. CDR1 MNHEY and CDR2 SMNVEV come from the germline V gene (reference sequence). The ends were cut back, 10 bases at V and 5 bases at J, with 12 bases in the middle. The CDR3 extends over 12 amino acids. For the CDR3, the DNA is TGTGCCACCCCTCCGGTAAACAATGAGCAGTTCTTC. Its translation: CATPPVNNEQFF.

CDR3 in amino acids: CASSQDLEDGYTF. The CDR3 DNA sequence: TGCGCCAGCAGCCAAGATCTAGAAGATGGCTACACCTTC. This chain joins TRBV4-3 and TRBJ1-2; D gene unclear. The CDR3 length is 13 residues. Germline-derived CDR1 and CDR2 are LGHNA and YSLEER. Trimming stripped 0 bases from V and 6 bases from J, with 8 bases between.

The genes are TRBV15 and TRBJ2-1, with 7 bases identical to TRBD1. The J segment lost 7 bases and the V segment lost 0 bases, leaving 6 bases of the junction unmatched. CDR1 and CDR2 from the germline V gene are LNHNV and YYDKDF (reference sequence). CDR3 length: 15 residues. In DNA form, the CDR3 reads TGTGCCACCAGCAGAGATGAGGGGGCCTGGAATGAGCAGTTCTTC. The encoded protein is CATSRDEGAWNEQFF.

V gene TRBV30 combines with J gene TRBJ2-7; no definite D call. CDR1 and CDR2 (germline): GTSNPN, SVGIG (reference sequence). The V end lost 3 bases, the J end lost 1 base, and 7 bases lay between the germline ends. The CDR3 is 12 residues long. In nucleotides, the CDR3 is TGTGCCTGGAGCCAGTCATCCTACGAGCAGTACTTC. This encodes CAWSQSSYEQYF.

The CDR3 region is CASRPPGQSYEQYF. CDR3 DNA sequence: TGTGCCAGCAGACCTCCGGGACAGTCCTACGAGCAGTACTTC. V gene TRBV28 combines with J gene TRBJ2-7; 7 bases fit TRBD1. The CDR3 extends over 14 amino acids. Germline loops: CDR1 MDHEN, CDR2 SYDVKM. Losses at the gene ends were 6 bases for V and 1 base for J; bases not matched to a gene: 6.